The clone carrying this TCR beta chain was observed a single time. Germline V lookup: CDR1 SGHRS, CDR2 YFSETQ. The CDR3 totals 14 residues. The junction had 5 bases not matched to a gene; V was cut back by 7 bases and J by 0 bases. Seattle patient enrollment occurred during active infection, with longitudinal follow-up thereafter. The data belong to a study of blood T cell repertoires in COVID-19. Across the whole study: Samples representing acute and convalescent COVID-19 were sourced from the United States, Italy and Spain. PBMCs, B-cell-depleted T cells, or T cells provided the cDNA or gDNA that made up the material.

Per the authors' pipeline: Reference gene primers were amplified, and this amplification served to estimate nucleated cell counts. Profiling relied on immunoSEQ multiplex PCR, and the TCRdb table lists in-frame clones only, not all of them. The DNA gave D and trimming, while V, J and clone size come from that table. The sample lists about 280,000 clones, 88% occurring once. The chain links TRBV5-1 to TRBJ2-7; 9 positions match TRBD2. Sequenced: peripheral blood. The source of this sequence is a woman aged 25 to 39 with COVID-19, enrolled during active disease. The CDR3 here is CASSSGMFSYEQYF. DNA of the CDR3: TGCGCCAGCTCTAGCGGGATGTTCTCCTACGAGCAGTACTTC.